The T cell receptor (beta chain) under discussion was sequenced for a study of blood T cell repertoires in COVID-19. Study-wide background: Researchers got acute and convalescent COVID-19 samples from the United States, Italy and Spain. T cells, B-cell-depleted T cells, or PBMCs supplied cDNA or gDNA.

Study processing details: Counts of nucleated cells, estimated from reference gene primer amplification, were obtained. Sequenced by immunoSEQ multiplex PCR; TCRdb stores in-frame clones only, minus some. That table furnishes V, J and clone size, whereas the DNA furnished D and trimming. Of 90,000 to 140,000 clones in the sample, around 81% were seen once. The V and J ends lost 5 bases and 0 bases, in that order; junction bases with no gene match: 9. Germline V lookup: CDR1 SGHVS, CDR2 FQNEAQ. The CDR3 has 17 amino acids. The sample was peripheral blood. V usage is TRBV7-8 and J usage is TRBJ2-2; 7 bases are shared with TRBD2. The receptor was derived from a man older than 75 with acute or convalescent COVID-19. CDR3 in amino acids: CASSHRASGTNTGELFF. The CDR3 nucleotides are TGTGCCAGCAGCCACCGAGCTAGCGGAACGAACACCGGGGAGCTGTTTTTT.